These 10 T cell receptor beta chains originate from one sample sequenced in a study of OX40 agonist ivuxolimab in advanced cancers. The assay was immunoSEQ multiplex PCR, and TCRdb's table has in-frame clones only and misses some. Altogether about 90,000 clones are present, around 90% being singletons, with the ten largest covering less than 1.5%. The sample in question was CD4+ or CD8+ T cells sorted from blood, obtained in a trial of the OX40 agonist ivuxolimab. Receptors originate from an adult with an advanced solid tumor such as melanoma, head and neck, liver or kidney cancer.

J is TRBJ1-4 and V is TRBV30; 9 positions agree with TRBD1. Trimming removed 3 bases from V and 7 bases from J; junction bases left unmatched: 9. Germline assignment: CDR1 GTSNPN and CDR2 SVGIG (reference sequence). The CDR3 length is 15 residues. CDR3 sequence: CAWSPGTGTSEKLFF. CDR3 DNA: TGTGCCTGGAGCCCCGGGACAGGGACCAGTGAAAAACTGTTTTTT.

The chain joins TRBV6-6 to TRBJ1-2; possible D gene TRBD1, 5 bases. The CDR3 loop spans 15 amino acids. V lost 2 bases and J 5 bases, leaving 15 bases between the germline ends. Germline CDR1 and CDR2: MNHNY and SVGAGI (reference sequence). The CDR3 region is CASSYTRDRRYGYTF. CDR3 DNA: TGTGCCAGCAGTTACACGCGGGACCGGCGATATGGCTACACCTTC.

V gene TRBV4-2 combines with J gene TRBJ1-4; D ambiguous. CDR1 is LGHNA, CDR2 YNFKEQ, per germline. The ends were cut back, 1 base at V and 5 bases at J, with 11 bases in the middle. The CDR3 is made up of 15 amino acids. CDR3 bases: TGTGCCAGCAGCCAAGCGGCCAACCGGAATGAAAAACTGTTTTTT. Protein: CASSQAANRNEKLFF.

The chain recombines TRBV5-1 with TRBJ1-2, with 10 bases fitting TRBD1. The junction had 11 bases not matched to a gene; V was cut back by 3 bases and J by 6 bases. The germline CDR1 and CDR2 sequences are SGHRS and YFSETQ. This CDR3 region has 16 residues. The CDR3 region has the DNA TGCGCCAGCAGCTCTTCTTGGACAGGGGGATCTGATGGCTACACCTTC. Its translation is CASSSSWTGGSDGYTF.

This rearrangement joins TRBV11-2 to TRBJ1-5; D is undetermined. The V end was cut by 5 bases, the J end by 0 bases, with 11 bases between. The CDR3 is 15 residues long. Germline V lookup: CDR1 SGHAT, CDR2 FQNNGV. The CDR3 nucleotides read TGTGCCAGCAGCGAAGGGCCGTCTAGCAATCAGCCCCAGCATTTT. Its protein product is CASSEGPSSNQPQHF.

Here the CDR3 reads CASSLTGDTEAFF. The CDR3 nucleotides are TGTGCCAGCAGCCTTACAGGGGACACTGAAGCTTTCTTT. The gene calls are TRBV7-2 and TRBJ1-1, with TRBD1 identical over 7 bases. The CDR3 has 13 residues. Germline values: CDR1 SGHTA, CDR2 FQGNSA. The V segment lost 5 bases and the J segment 3 bases; nucleotides outside the gene matches: 3.

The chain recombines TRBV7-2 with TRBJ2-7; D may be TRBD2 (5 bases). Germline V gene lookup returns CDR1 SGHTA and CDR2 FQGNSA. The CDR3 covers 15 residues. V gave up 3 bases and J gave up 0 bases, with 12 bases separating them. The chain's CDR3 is CASSFGSQTSYEQYF. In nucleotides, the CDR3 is TGTGCCAGCAGCTTTGGGAGCCAGACCTCCTACGAGCAGTACTTC.

In DNA form, the CDR3 reads TGTGCCAGCAGCTCGAGGGCTAGGTATAATTCACCCCTCCACTTT. Its protein product is CASSSRARYNSPLHF. V gene TRBV13 combines with J gene TRBJ1-6; D is unresolved. There are 15 residues in the CDR3. The germline CDR1 and CDR2 sequences are PRHDT and FYEKMQ (reference sequence). The V gene lost 4 bases and the J gene lost 4 bases, with 11 bases spanning the gap.

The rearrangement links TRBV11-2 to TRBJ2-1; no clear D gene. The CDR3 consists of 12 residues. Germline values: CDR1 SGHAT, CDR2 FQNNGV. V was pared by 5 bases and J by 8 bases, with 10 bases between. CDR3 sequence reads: CASSMSRYEQFF. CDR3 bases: TGTGCCAGCAGCATGAGTCGGTATGAGCAGTTCTTC.

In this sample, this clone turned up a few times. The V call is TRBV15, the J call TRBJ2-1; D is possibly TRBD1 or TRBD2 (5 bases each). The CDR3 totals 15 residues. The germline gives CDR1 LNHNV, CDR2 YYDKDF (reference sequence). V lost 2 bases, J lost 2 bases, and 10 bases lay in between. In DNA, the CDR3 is TGTGCCACCAGCAGACTGGGGACGGCCTACAATGAGCAGTTCTTC. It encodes CATSRLGTAYNEQFF.